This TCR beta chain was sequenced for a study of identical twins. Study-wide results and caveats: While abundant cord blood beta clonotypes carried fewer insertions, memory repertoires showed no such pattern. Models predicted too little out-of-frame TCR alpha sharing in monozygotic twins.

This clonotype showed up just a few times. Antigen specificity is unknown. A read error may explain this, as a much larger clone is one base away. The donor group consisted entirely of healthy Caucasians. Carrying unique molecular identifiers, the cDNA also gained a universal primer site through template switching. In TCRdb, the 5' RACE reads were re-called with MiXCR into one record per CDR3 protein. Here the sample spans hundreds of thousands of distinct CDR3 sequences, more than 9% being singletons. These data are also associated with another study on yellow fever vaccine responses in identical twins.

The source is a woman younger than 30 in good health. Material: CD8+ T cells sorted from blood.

The DNA for the CDR3 is TGTGCCAGCAGATTCACAGATACGCAGTATTTT. Amino acids: CASRFTDTQYF. This rearrangement joins TRBV28 to TRBJ2-3; D not resolved. The CDR3 runs 11 residues. V lost 6 bases and J 2 bases, leaving 3 bases between the germline ends. CDR1 and CDR2 (germline): MDHEN, SYDVKM.